The source of this T cell receptor beta chain is a study of T cells in Graves' hyperthyroidism and ophthalmopathy. Template material for amplifying TCR beta CDR3 regions consisted of RNA transcripts. A first-round RT-PCR of the TCR CDR3 used the HTBI primer set. Each CDR3 protein is one row after TCRdb ran MiXCR on the multiplex PCR reads. The table has some 530,000 distinct CDR3 sequences, less than 25% seen once. The V end lost 5 bases, the J end lost 4 bases, and 18 bases lay between the germline ends. The CDR3 sequence is 15 residues long. Germline CDR1 reads SGHRS; CDR2 reads YFSETQ. This clonotype is a singleton in its sample.

This sequence originates from a woman between 70 and 85 years old with Graves' ophthalmopathy. The chain is built from TRBV5-1 and TRBJ2-5; weak D call: TRBD2 (6 bases). Sequenced sample: blood. This CDR3 is CASRLAGRSGETQYF. The CDR3 DNA reads TGCGCCAGCAGGCTGGCGGGGAGGTCAGGAGAGACCCAGTACTTC.